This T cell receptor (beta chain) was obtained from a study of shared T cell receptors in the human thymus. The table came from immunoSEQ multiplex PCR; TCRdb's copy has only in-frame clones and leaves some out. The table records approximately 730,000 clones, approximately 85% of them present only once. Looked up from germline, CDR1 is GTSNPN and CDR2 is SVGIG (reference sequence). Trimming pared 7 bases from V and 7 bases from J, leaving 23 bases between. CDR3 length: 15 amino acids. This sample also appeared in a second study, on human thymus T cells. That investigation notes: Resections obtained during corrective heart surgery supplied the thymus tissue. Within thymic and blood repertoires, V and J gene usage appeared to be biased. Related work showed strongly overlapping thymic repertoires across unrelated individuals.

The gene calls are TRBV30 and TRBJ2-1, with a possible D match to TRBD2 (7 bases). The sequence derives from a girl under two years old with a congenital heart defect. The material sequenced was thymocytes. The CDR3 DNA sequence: TGTGCCTCCAGGGCTTGGCGGGGGCACGGGAATGAGCAGTTCTTC. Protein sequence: CASRAWRGHGNEQFF.